This T cell receptor beta chain was recovered during a study of beta chain features in type 1 diabetes. Study outcomes and limitations: Diminished insertions and augmented deletions at VDJ junctions characterized type 1 diabetes patients. Moderate but significant shortening of TCRB CDR3s was recorded in all four CD4+ subsets from Type 1 diabetes patients. A possible short-template PCR bias applies equally to patients and controls.

The sequenced template was cDNA made from the entire isolated RNA. The assay was immunoSEQ multiplex PCR, and TCRdb's table has in-frame clones only and misses some. The data hold around 150,000 clones, with approximately 10% observed a single time. The CDR3 loop spans 15 amino acids. Trimming left V 1 base short and J 2 bases short, with 9 bases between. Germline CDR1 SGHVS, CDR2 FQNEAQ. This clone was found a few times. Its antigen remains unknown. Cells sorted by CD45RO/CCR7/CD25/CD127/CD95/CD27 comprised CD4+ naive, central memory, regulatory and stem cell-like memory cells. Purity of each sorted population was above 95%.

Sequenced input: central memory CD4+ T cells from blood. The chain links TRBV7-8 to TRBJ1-5; no clear D. The clonotype was recovered from a man aged 25-45 years with type 1 diabetes. The CDR3 region is CASSLESEGNQPQHF. CDR3 DNA: TGTGCCAGCAGCTTAGAGAGTGAGGGCAATCAGCCCCAGCATTTT.